This T cell receptor beta chain was recorded in a study of T-cell reconstitution after alpha-beta-depleted transplantation in children. There are 15 residues in the CDR3. With 2 bases removed from V and 2 bases from J, the gap between germline ends came to 11 bases. CDR1 and CDR2 from the germline V gene are SGDLS and YYNGEE. This sample's TCRbeta library carried unique molecular identifier barcodes. TCRdb used MiXCR to reprocess the PCR reads, holding one entry per CDR3 protein. The data contain about 100,000 distinct CDR3 sequences, about 6.4% of them seen just once; the ten biggest clones take up 20% to 25%. This clonotype was picked up a small number of times.

The sample was PBMCs, mostly from graft donor cells, taken 360 days after TCRalphabeta/CD19-depleted stem cell transplant. This chain joins TRBV9 and TRBJ1-5; TRBD1 might be the D (6 bases). The sequence was obtained from a male patient aged 2-15 years who had a stem cell transplant for acute lymphoblastic leukemia, so the T cells may come from the graft donor. CDR3 nucleotide sequence: TGTGCCAGCAGCGTTTCCGGGGGGCGCAATCAGCCCCAGCATTTT. This encodes CASSVSGGRNQPQHF.